What follows are 27 T cell receptor beta chains derived from one specimen sequenced in a study of regulatory T cells in long-lasting Graves disease. Specified time point: persistent/refractory GD, antithyroid drugs over 5 years with positive TRAb. TCR sequences were obtained from RNA taken from PBMCs. Arm-PCR with iRepertoire HTBI primers amplified the CDR3 regions for these TCR beta libraries. TCRdb used MiXCR to reprocess the multiplex PCR reads, holding one entry per CDR3 protein. The repertoire holds 500,000 to 800,000 distinct CDR3 sequences, 25% to 35% seen once, with under 55% in the top ten. Source: peripheral blood mononuclear cells (PBMCs), taken when the disease was refractory, from a patient treated with antithyroid drugs. The receptor source for this set is a female donor with Graves disease.

The chain links TRBV28 to TRBJ2-5; 12 nucleotides agree with TRBD2. The CDR3 is made up of 15 amino acids. V lost 4 bases and J lost 4; bases outside the gene matches: 4. Germline V gene lookup returns CDR1 MDHEN and CDR2 SYDVKM. DNA of the CDR3: TGTGCCAGCAGTTACCGACTAGCGGGAGTAGAGACCCAGTACTTC. As protein: CASSYRLAGVETQYF.

V is TRBV6-1 and J is TRBJ1-1; no clear D gene. This CDR3 spans 13 amino acids. The V end lost 5 bases, the J end lost 1 base, and 8 bases lay between the germline ends. Germline V gene data show CDR1 as MNHNS and CDR2 as SASEGT. The CDR3 sequence is CASSPDANTEAFF. As DNA, the CDR3 is TGTGCCAGCAGTCCGGACGCGAACACTGAAGCTTTCTTT.

Comment on this clonotype: One base away lies a much larger clone, so this may be a sequencing read error. The V call is TRBV3-1, the J call TRBJ1-1; 7 positions match TRBD1. Trimming cost V 0 bases and J 5 bases; bases outside gene matches: 3. The CDR3 covers 14 residues. Per the germline V gene, CDR1 is LGHDT and CDR2 is YNNKEL (reference sequence). CDR3 bases: TGTGCCAGCAGCCAAGAACAGGGGAGGACTGAAGCTTTCTTT. This encodes CASSQEQGRTEAFF.

This clonotype was observed a few times. This chain connects TRBV3-1 to TRBJ2-1, with D possibly being TRBD1 (5 bases). Per germline, CDR1 LGHDT and CDR2 YNNKEL (reference sequence). V gave up 4 bases and J gave up 1 base, with 14 bases separating them. The CDR3 is 16 amino acids. CDR3 bases: TGTGCCAGCAGCCTGGGGCCAGGTCTATCCTACAATGAGCAGTTCTTC. As protein: CASSLGPGLSYNEQFF.

The rearrangement links TRBV6-1 to TRBJ1-2; 8 bases are a match to TRBD1. CDR1 MNHNS and CDR2 SASEGT come from the germline V gene. J lost 4 bases, V lost 5 bases, and 9 bases had no gene match. CDR3 length: 15 amino acids. The CDR3 region has the DNA TGTGCCAGCAGTCCCACAACAGGGGGAACCTATGGCTACACCTTC. This encodes CASSPTTGGTYGYTF.

The chain joins TRBV28 to TRBJ1-1; D uncertain. This CDR3 has 14 residues. V was pared by 6 bases and J by 0 bases, with 11 bases between. Germline V gene lookup returns CDR1 MDHEN and CDR2 SYDVKM. This CDR3 reads CASSPRVLNTEAFF. CDR3 DNA sequence: TGTGCCAGCAGCCCCCGGGTGTTGAACACTGAAGCTTTCTTT.

The chain has TRBV19 and TRBJ1-1, with 7 nucleotides matching TRBD1. The CDR3 spans 15 residues. Trimming at V came to 10 bases and at J to 1 base, leaving 12 bases not matched to a gene. CDR1 and CDR2 from the germline V gene are LNHDA and SQIVND (reference sequence). The CDR3 DNA is TGTGCCACCGAGGGGGCCTCCTGGGGGAACACTGAAGCTTTCTTT. Translating it yields CATEGASWGNTEAFF.

There are many counts of this clonotype. CDR3 coding DNA: TGTGCCAGCAGAACCCGAGACAGGGGGCCTGCTTTCTTT. Residues: CASRTRDRGPAFF. The chain recombines TRBV12-3 or TRBV12-4 with TRBJ1-1; 10 bases agree with TRBD1. V dropped 6 bases and J dropped 11; count of bases not matched to a gene: 9. There are 13 residues in the CDR3.

This clonotype was counted ten times or more. The rearrangement uses TRBV6-5 and TRBJ2-7; 10 bases line up with TRBD2. With V trimmed by 4 bases and J by 4 bases, 13 bases remained unmatched. CDR3 size: 17 residues. Germline V gene data show CDR1 as MNHEY and CDR2 as SVGAGI. In DNA form, the CDR3 reads TGTGCCAGCAGTTTCTGGGGGGTTTCACTAGCGGGATACGAGCAGTACTTC. This gives the protein CASSFWGVSLAGYEQYF.

This clonotype was recorded a few times. The chain has TRBV25-1 and TRBJ1-1; no clear D. Between the trimmed V and J ends, which lost 0 bases and 3 bases, there was a span of 14 bases. The germline CDR1 and CDR2 sequences are MGHDK and SYGVNS. The CDR3 is made up of 16 amino acids. In DNA form, the CDR3 reads TGTGCCAGCAGTGAATATTTGCGGGGAGGGTACACTGAAGCTTTCTTT. Translating it yields CASSEYLRGGYTEAFF.

The chain joins TRBV3-1 to TRBJ1-6; D is undetermined. V shed 6 bases and J shed 7 bases, with 10 bases lying between them. CDR3 length: 13 amino acids. Germline V CDR1 and CDR2: LGHDT, YNNKEL (reference sequence). DNA for the CDR3: TGTGCCAGCAGGCCACGAGACAATTCACCCCTCCACTTT. It encodes CASRPRDNSPLHF.

This clonotype was counted many times. The chain carries TRBV6-5 and TRBJ2-5, with D tentatively TRBD2 (5 bases). Germline V lookup: CDR1 MNHEY, CDR2 SVGAGI. The CDR3 extends over 13 amino acids. Trimming took off 0 bases at V and 4 bases at J, with 6 bases between the two ends. The CDR3 sequence: CASSYSGRETQYF. As DNA, the CDR3 is TGTGCCAGCAGTTACTCAGGGAGAGAGACCCAGTACTTC.

To note about this clonotype: A much bigger clone sits one base away, suggesting this may be a read error. The chain couples TRBV30 to TRBJ1-1, with D possibly matching TRBD1 (6 bases). This CDR3 contains 13 residues. The germline CDR1 and CDR2 sequences are GTSNPN and SVGIG (reference sequence). CDR3 residues: CVWRDTMNTEAFF. The CDR3 DNA sequence: TGTGTCTGGAGGGACACCATGAACACTGAAGCTTTCTTT.

This clonotype has just a few counts. This chain's CDR3 is CASSLGDREDQPQHF. The CDR3 coding sequence is TGCGCCAGCAGCTTGGGAGACAGGGAGGATCAGCCCCAGCATTTT. The chain employs TRBV5-1 and TRBJ1-5; 7 positions match TRBD1. The germline gives CDR1 SGHRS, CDR2 YFSETQ. The CDR3 length is 15 residues. Losses at the gene ends were 0 bases for V and 5 bases for J; bases not matched to a gene: 5.

This clonotype has only a few counts. This chain uses TRBV2 with TRBJ2-2; D unresolved. The CDR3 consists of 17 residues. The germline CDR1 and CDR2 sequences are SNHLY and FYNNEI. Trimming took off 2 bases at V and 0 bases at J, with 13 bases between the two ends. The CDR3 sequence is CASSETSCDSNTGELFF. In DNA form, the CDR3 reads TGTGCCAGCAGTGAAACGAGCTGCGATTCGAACACCGGGGAGCTGTTTTTT.

The V gene is TRBV30, the J gene TRBJ1-2; TRBD1 matches at 7 bases. The CDR3 is 13 amino acids. Germline CDR1 and CDR2: GTSNPN and SVGIG (reference sequence). V shed 2 bases and J 2 bases; nucleotides not matched to a gene: 2. CDR3 coding DNA: TGTGCCTGGAGTCCGACAGGGAACTATGGCTACACCTTC. Amino acid sequence: CAWSPTGNYGYTF.

This clonotype has ten or more counts. The chain uses TRBV6-5 and TRBJ1-2, with TRBD1 matching over 8 bases. With 3 bases clipped from V and 2 bases from J, the junction kept 11 bases outside the gene matches. Germline V gene sequence: CDR1 MNHEY, CDR2 SVGAGI. This CDR3 has 17 amino acids. Here the CDR3 reads CASSYRVRTGRNYGYTF. In nucleotides, the CDR3 is TGTGCCAGCAGTTATCGTGTCCGGACAGGGAGGAACTATGGCTACACCTTC.

A few counts support this clonotype. This rearrangement joins TRBV6-1 to TRBJ1-1, with TRBD1 matching 7 bases. Looked up from germline, CDR1 is MNHNS and CDR2 is SASEGT. The CDR3 contains 16 residues. Trimming removed 6 bases from V and 1 base from J; junction bases left unmatched: 11. CDR3: CASRSDRERGNTEAFF. The CDR3 nucleotides read TGTGCCAGCAGATCCGACAGGGAAAGGGGGAACACTGAAGCTTTCTTT.

The genes are TRBV12-3 or TRBV12-4 and TRBJ2-7; possibly TRBD1 or TRBD2 for D (5 bases each). This CDR3 has 19 residues. Deletions cut 5 bases from V and 0 bases from J, with 26 bases between. The CDR3 DNA is TGTGCCAGCAGTCCGGGGACGGTGACAACTAAAACTATCTCCTACGAGCAGTACTTC. It translates to CASSPGTVTTKTISYEQYF.

The chain joins TRBV6-5 to TRBJ2-5; 14 bases are a match to TRBD2. This CDR3 has 17 amino acids. Unmatched junction bases numbered 4, after V lost 1 base and J lost 3 bases. CDR1 and CDR2 from the germline V gene are MNHEY and SVGAGI. CDR3 bases: TGTGCCAGCAGTTACTTGGCGGGACTAGCGGGAGAAGAGACCCAGTACTTC. Its translation is CASSYLAGLAGEETQYF.

J is TRBJ1-2 and V is TRBV11-2; the D gene is possibly TRBD1 (6 bases). Germline CDR1 is SGHAT and CDR2 is FQNNGV. CDR3 size: 15 residues. The ends were cut back, 6 bases at V and 1 base at J, with 15 bases in the middle. CDR3 sequence (DNA): TGTGCCAGCAGAGCACCCGGGACAAATAACTATGGCTACACCTTC. Its translation is CASRAPGTNNYGYTF.

V and J are TRBV2 and TRBJ2-2; 8 positions agree with TRBD2. The CDR3 contains 14 residues. Per germline, CDR1 SNHLY and CDR2 FYNNEI. J lost 1 base, V lost 7 bases, and 2 bases had no gene match. This CDR3 reads CASNREGNTGELFF. The CDR3 DNA reads as TGTGCCAGCAACCGGGAGGGGAACACCGGGGAGCTGTTTTTT.

This clonotype turned up a few times. The chain combines TRBV24-1 with TRBJ2-7; the match to TRBD1 covers 10 bases. The CDR3 runs 15 residues. In germline, CDR1 is KGHDR, CDR2 SFDVKD. Trimming took 6 bases from V and 2 from J; bases not matched to a gene: 6. The chain's CDR3 is CATSPDRGRTYEQYF. The CDR3 DNA reads TGTGCCACCAGTCCGGACAGGGGGAGAACCTACGAGCAGTACTTC.

V is TRBV6-9 and J is TRBJ2-5; unclear D gene. V shed 3 bases and J shed 3 bases, with 17 bases lying between them. Germline values: CDR1 MNHGY, CDR2 SVAAGI. CDR3 size: 16 residues. CDR3 DNA: TGTGCCAGCAGTTACTTCCGTACATTCCCTAAAGAGACCCAGTACTTC. Translating gives CASSYFRTFPKETQYF.

In this sample, this clonotype turned up a few times. V usage is TRBV28 and J usage is TRBJ1-1, with D tentatively TRBD1 (5 bases). The CDR3 is 15 amino acids. V lost 3 bases to trimming and J lost 5 bases, with 16 bases between them. Looked up from germline, CDR1 is MDHEN and CDR2 is SYDVKM. CDR3 loop: CASSFYGGMGTEAFF. CDR3 nucleotide sequence: TGTGCCAGCAGTTTTTACGGGGGGATGGGGACTGAAGCTTTCTTT.

CDR3 residues: CASRQGGVSGNQPQHF. The DNA for the CDR3 is TGTGCCAGCAGACAAGGCGGGGTGAGTGGCAATCAGCCCCAGCATTTT. This sequence joins TRBV12-3 or TRBV12-4 and TRBJ1-5; D not certain. V gave up 6 bases and J gave up 2 bases, with 17 bases separating them. The CDR3 sequence is 16 residues long.

This clonotype was counted between two and nine times. This chain uses TRBV20-1 with TRBJ2-3; D remains ambiguous. Germline V lookup: CDR1 DFQATT, CDR2 SNEGSKA (reference sequence). CDR3 length equals 14 residues. V lost 3 bases and J lost 1, with 11 bases in between. CDR3 amino acids: CSASSSVGTDTQYF. The CDR3 region has the DNA TGCAGTGCTAGTTCCTCCGTCGGCACAGATACGCAGTATTTT.